This is a list of T cell receptor beta chains from one sample in a study of cytotoxic CD8 clonotypes in ibrutinib-treated CLL. Assay: immunoSEQ multiplex PCR; the TCRdb copy retains only in-frame clones and omits some. Here the sample spans around 250,000 clones, under 75% being singletons. This specimen was PBMCs, taken after 24 months of ibrutinib treatment. The receptors here all came from a human donor with chronic lymphocytic leukemia. Each CDR3 is given with its conserved first and last residue. A D gene is named only where the DNA matches it firmly. For some rows the clone size is stated as once, few or many, or as a class when expanded; others skip it.

>.|.|TRBV2|TRBJ1-4
CASSVRDTIRDEKLFF
TGTGCCAGCAGTGTACGGGACACCATCCGGGATGAAAAACTGTTTTTT
>.|.|TRBV7-3|TRBJ2-3
CASSPEGLTDTQYF
TGTGCCAGCAGCCCGGAAGGACTCACAGATACGCAGTATTTT
>.|.|TRBV11-2|TRBJ1-1
CASSNKGHTNTEAFF
TGTGCCAGCAGCAACAAGGGACACACGAACACTGAAGCTTTCTTT
>.|.|TRBV29-1|TRBJ1-1
CSAEEVSSEAFF
TGCAGCGCTGAAGAAGTATCAAGTGAAGCTTTCTTT
>.|TRBD2|TRBV4-2|TRBJ2-2
CASSQMGTSGGHGELFF
TGTGCCAGCAGCCAAATGGGGACTAGCGGGGGACACGGGGAGCTGTTTTTT
>.|TRBD2|TRBV4-2|TRBJ2-5
CASSQGGGQGETQYF
TGTGCCAGCAGCCAAGGGGGAGGGCAGGGAGAGACCCAGTACTTC
>.|.|TRBV19|TRBJ1-3
CASKGNSGNTIYF
TGTGCCAGTAAGGGGAACTCTGGAAACACCATATATTTT
>.|.|TRBV2|TRBJ2-7
CASLPYEQYF
TGTGCCAGCCTACCCTACGAGCAGTACTTC
>.|.|TRBV7-8|TRBJ1-2
CASSLGPGSAGYTF
TGTGCCAGCAGCTTAGGTCCAGGTTCTGCTGGCTACACCTTC
>.|.|TRBV9|TRBJ1-2
CASSLPPSGGSF
TGTGCCAGCAGCCTCCCCCCGTCTGGAGGGAGCTTC
>.|TRBD1|TRBV18|TRBJ2-5
CASSPPRTGPTKETQYF
TGTGCCAGCTCACCACCCAGGACAGGGCCCACCAAAGAGACCCAGTACTTC
>.|TRBD1|TRBV5-1|TRBJ1-2
CASSTGQTNYGYTF
TGCGCCAGCAGCACGGGACAGACTAACTATGGCTACACCTTC
>.|.|TRBV18|TRBJ2-7
CASSPQGGADTYEQYF
TGTGCCAGCTCTCCCCAGGGGGGAGCCGACACCTACGAGCAGTACTTC
>.|.|TRBV21-1|TRBJ1-2
CASRPGQGYTF
TGTGCCAGCAGACCAGGGCAGGGCTACACCTTC
>.|TRBD1|TRBV15|TRBJ2-1
CATSPDRAYNEQFF
TGTGCCACCAGCCCGGACAGGGCCTACAATGAGCAGTTCTTC
>.|TRBD2|TRBV2|TRBJ2-3
CASRRTGLAGSTDTQYF
TGTGCCAGCAGGCGGACAGGACTAGCGGGGAGCACAGATACGCAGTATTTT
>.|.|TRBV9|TRBJ1-2
CASTPGNYGYTF
TGTGCCAGCACCCCGGGCAACTATGGCTACACCTTC
>.|TRBD2|TRBV7-9|TRBJ2-7
CASSWGTGGPYEQYF
TGTGCCAGCAGCTGGGGGACGGGAGGGCCGTACGAGCAGTACTTC
>.|.|TRBV29-1|TRBJ2-2
CSVEARQGGTGELFF
TGCAGCGTTGAAGCCAGGCAGGGAGGCACCGGGGAGCTGTTTTTT
>once|.|TRBV6-1|TRBJ2-5
CASSEGWDQETQYF
TGTGCCAGCAGTGAAGGGTGGGATCAAGAGACCCAGTACTTC
>.|TRBD1|TRBV29-1|TRBJ1-1
CSGGQTLNTEAFF
TGCAGCGGGGGACAGACCCTGAACACTGAAGCTTTCTTT
>few|TRBD1|TRBV28|TRBJ1-2
CASSYTGTGGYGYTF
TGTGCCAGCAGTTATACCGGGACAGGGGGCTATGGCTACACCTTC
>.|.|TRBV5-1|TRBJ2-7
CASSATEARYEQYF
TGCGCCAGCAGCGCCACGGAGGCACGCTACGAGCAGTACTTC
>.|.|TRBV27|TRBJ1-4
CASSLGVRTTNEKLFF
TGTGCCAGCAGCCTAGGGGTGAGAACAACTAATGAAAAACTGTTTTTT
>.|TRBD2|TRBV2|TRBJ2-1
CASPGGPAGDEQFF
TGTGCCTCCCCCGGTGGCCCCGCGGGGGATGAGCAGTTCTTC
>.|TRBD1|TRBV9|TRBJ1-2
CASSAGTGYGYTF
TGTGCCAGCAGCGCCGGGACAGGCTATGGCTACACCTTC
>.|TRBD1|TRBV19|TRBJ1-5
CASTPGQISNQPQHF
TGTGCCAGTACCCCGGGACAGATTAGCAATCAGCCCCAGCATTTT
>.|.|TRBV28|TRBJ1-3
CASAEGYGGNTIYF
TGTGCCAGCGCCGAGGGATACGGAGGAAACACCATATATTTT
>.|TRBD1|TRBV29-1|TRBJ1-1
CSVEWQGGAFF
TGCAGCGTTGAGTGGCAGGGGGGAGCTTTCTTT
>few|TRBD1|TRBV6-5|TRBJ1-5
CASSYDRGNQPQHF
TGTGCCAGCAGTTACGACAGGGGTAATCAGCCCCAGCATTTT
>once|.|TRBV6-1|TRBJ2-3
CASSEDYPLSTDTQYF
TGTGCCAGCAGTGAAGACTACCCGCTATCCACAGATACGCAGTATTTT
>.|TRBD2|TRBV9|TRBJ2-1
CASTTSGSLYNEQFF
TGTGCCAGCACGACTAGCGGGAGTCTCTACAATGAGCAGTTCTTC
>few|.|TRBV5-6|TRBJ1-2
CASIPGPDTYYGYTF
TGTGCCAGCATCCCGGGTCCTGATACCTACTATGGCTACACCTTC
>.|.|TRBV29-1|TRBJ1-3
CSVISGNTIYF
TGCAGCGTTATCTCTGGAAACACCATATATTTT
>.|TRBD2|TRBV15|TRBJ2-3
CATQKRELGVDTQYF
TGTGCCACCCAGAAGCGGGAGTTGGGAGTCGATACGCAGTATTTT
>.|TRBD1|TRBV10-3|TRBJ2-1
CAISGPGQENNEQFF
TGTGCCATCAGCGGCCCGGGACAGGAAAACAATGAGCAGTTCTTC
>.|TRBD2|TRBV9|TRBJ2-1
CASSVVSSGGDEQFF
TGTGCCAGCAGCGTAGTGTCTAGCGGAGGGGATGAGCAGTTCTTC
>.|.|TRBV11-1|TRBJ1-5
CASSLEGGNQPQHF
TGTGCCAGCAGCTTAGAAGGGGGCAATCAGCCCCAGCATTTT
>.|.|TRBV4-1|TRBJ2-1
CASSPRSYNEQFF
TGCGCCAGCAGCCCCCGATCCTACAATGAGCAGTTCTTC
>.|.|TRBV30|TRBJ1-1
CAWSGPGIATEAFF
TGTGCCTGGAGTGGCCCAGGGATAGCCACTGAAGCTTTCTTT
>.|.|TRBV28|TRBJ1-4
CASNGATNEKLFF
TGTGCCAGCAACGGGGCAACTAATGAAAAACTGTTTTTT
>.|TRBD2|TRBV13|TRBJ2-7
CASSLGGLAGKEQYF
TGTGCCAGCAGCTTAGGTGGGCTAGCGGGAAAAGAGCAGTACTTC
>.|.|TRBV5-5|TRBJ2-7
CASSLTGTVAYEQYF
TGTGCCAGCAGCTTAACCGGGACTGTCGCCTACGAGCAGTACTTC
>.|TRBD1|TRBV18|TRBJ2-1
CASSPLQGADPGNEQFF
TGTGCCAGCTCACCACTGCAGGGGGCGGACCCGGGGAATGAGCAGTTCTTC
>.|.|TRBV13|TRBJ2-1
CASSSTQGTGEQFF
TGTGCCAGCAGCTCGACTCAGGGGACGGGGGAGCAGTTCTTC
>.|TRBD1|TRBV28|TRBJ2-7
CASSRDSRSSYEQYF
TGTGCCAGCAGCAGGGACAGCCGGAGCTCCTACGAGCAGTACTTC
>.|.|TRBV15|TRBJ2-7
CATSRVGRETYEQYF
TGTGCCACCAGCAGAGTTGGCAGGGAAACCTACGAGCAGTACTTC
>.|.|TRBV7-9|TRBJ2-2
CASSSQRSTGELFF
TGTGCCAGCAGCTCCCAGCGCTCCACCGGGGAGCTGTTTTTT
>.|.|TRBV9|TRBJ1-2
CASSVVTGLDGYGYTF
TGTGCCAGCAGCGTAGTGACGGGATTGGACGGCTATGGCTACACCTTC
>.|.|TRBV11-3|TRBJ2-3
CASSLMTPPDTQYF
TGTGCCAGCAGCTTAATGACGCCTCCAGATACGCAGTATTTT
>.|TRBD1|TRBV19|TRBJ1-5
CASSIPQGAKPQHF
TGTGCCAGTAGTATTCCTCAGGGGGCCAAGCCCCAGCATTTT
>.|.|TRBV21-1|TRBJ2-5
CASSKRGTGWETQYF
TGTGCCAGCAGCAAAAGAGGGACAGGGTGGGAGACCCAGTACTTC
>.|.|TRBV5-6|TRBJ1-1
CASRIGGRGESNTEAFF
TGTGCCAGCAGAATCGGGGGCAGGGGAGAATCGAACACTGAAGCTTTCTTT
>.|.|TRBV7-9|TRBJ2-1
CASSFSGTNEQFF
TGTGCCAGCAGCTTTTCAGGGACAAATGAGCAGTTCTTC
>.|TRBD2|TRBV7-2|TRBJ2-1
CASSQTSGSYNEQFF
TGTGCCAGCAGCCAGACTAGCGGGAGTTACAATGAGCAGTTCTTC
>few|.|TRBV28|TRBJ1-1
CASTLPVTEAFF
TGTGCCAGCACCCTCCCAGTGACTGAAGCTTTCTTT
>.|.|TRBV2|TRBJ2-1
CASSAGQISYNEQFF
TGTGCCAGCAGTGCAGGACAGATCTCCTACAATGAGCAGTTCTTC
>.|.|TRBV27|TRBJ2-7
CASQPSLAHEQYF
TGTGCCTCCCAGCCAAGCTTAGCGCACGAGCAGTACTTC
>.|.|TRBV9|TRBJ1-1
CASSGDWNTEAFF
TGTGCCAGCAGTGGCGACTGGAACACTGAAGCTTTCTTT
>.|TRBD1|TRBV6-5|TRBJ2-7
CASSRGQGAYEQYF
TGTGCCAGCAGCCGCGGACAGGGGGCCTACGAGCAGTACTTC